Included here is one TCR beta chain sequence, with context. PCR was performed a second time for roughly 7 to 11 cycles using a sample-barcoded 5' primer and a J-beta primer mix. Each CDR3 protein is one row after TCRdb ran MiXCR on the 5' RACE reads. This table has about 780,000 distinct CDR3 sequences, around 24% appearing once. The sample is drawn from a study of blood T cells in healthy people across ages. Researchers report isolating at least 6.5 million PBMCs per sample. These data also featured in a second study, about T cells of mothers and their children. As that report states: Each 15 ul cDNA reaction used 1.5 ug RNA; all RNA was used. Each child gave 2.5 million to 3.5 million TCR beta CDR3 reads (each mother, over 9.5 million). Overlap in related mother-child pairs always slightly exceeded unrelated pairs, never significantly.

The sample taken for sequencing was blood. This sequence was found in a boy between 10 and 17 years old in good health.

CDR3 nucleotide sequence: TGTGCCATCAGTGAGTCGAGCAGGGGTAACACTGAAGCTTTCTTT. Its translation is CAISESSRGNTEAFF. This chain links TRBV10-3 with TRBJ1-1; D is possibly TRBD1 (6 bases). CDR3 length equals 15 residues. CDR1 and CDR2 (germline): ENHRY, SYGVKD. Trimming shortened V by 0 bases and J by 2 bases, and 10 bases separated the two germline ends.